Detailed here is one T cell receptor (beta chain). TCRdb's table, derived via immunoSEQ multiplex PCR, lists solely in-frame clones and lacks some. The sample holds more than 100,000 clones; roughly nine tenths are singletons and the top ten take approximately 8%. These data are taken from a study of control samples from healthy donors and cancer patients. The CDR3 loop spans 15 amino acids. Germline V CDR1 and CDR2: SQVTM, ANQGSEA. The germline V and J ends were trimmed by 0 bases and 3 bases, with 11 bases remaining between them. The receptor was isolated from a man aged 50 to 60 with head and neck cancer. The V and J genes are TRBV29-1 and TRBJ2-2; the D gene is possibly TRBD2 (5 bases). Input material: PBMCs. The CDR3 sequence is CSVEDWEYYTGELFF. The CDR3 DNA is TGCAGCGTTGAAGATTGGGAGTATTACACCGGGGAGCTGTTTTTT.